Listed below are T cell receptor beta chains from one sample, sequenced in a study of shared clonotypes between healthy human individuals. Sequencing used immunoSEQ multiplex PCR; TCRdb keeps in-frame clones, though not all of them. The table lists around 1.6 million clones, 98% of them singletons, with about 0.4% in the top ten. Sequenced material: naive CD4+ T cells sorted from blood. The receptors were gathered from a man aged 25 to 40 in good health. The CDR3 runs from the conserved cysteine through the conserved F or W. Fields, in order: V gene, J gene, D gene, clone size, CDR3 protein, CDR3 DNA. D genes are given only for firm matches. The listing skips clone size in some rows; elsewhere it reads once, few, many or a size class.

v_call: TRBV4-1; j_call: TRBJ1-2; d_call: -; clone_size: -; cdr3_aa: CASSQVVMDPNYGYTF; cdr3_nt: TGCGCCAGCAGCCAGGTGGTAATGGATCCAAACTATGGCTACACCTTC
v_call: TRBV28; j_call: TRBJ2-3; d_call: TRBD2; clone_size: once; cdr3_aa: CASSLDSGRGGDTQYF; cdr3_nt: TGTGCCAGCAGTTTAGATAGCGGGAGGGGGGGAGATACGCAGTATTTT
v_call: TRBV19; j_call: TRBJ2-7; d_call: TRBD2; clone_size: -; cdr3_aa: CASSIRLASSYEQYF; cdr3_nt: TGTGCCAGTAGTATAAGACTAGCGTCTTCCTACGAGCAGTACTTC
v_call: TRBV2; j_call: TRBJ2-7; d_call: -; clone_size: once; cdr3_aa: CASKTDGAYEQYF; cdr3_nt: TGTGCCAGCAAGACAGATGGGGCCTACGAGCAGTACTTC
v_call: TRBV18; j_call: TRBJ2-7; d_call: -; clone_size: -; cdr3_aa: CASSPLGLGDYEQYF; cdr3_nt: TGTGCCAGCTCACCACTTGGGCTCGGAGACTACGAGCAGTACTTC
v_call: TRBV19; j_call: TRBJ2-2; d_call: -; clone_size: -; cdr3_aa: CASSIEHRVGELFF; cdr3_nt: TGTGCCAGTAGTATAGAGCACAGAGTGGGGGAGCTGTTTTTT
v_call: TRBV10-3; j_call: TRBJ2-7; d_call: -; clone_size: -; cdr3_aa: CAISGGWDRAYEQYF; cdr3_nt: TGTGCCATCAGCGGGGGCTGGGACCGTGCCTACGAGCAGTACTTC
v_call: TRBV5-6; j_call: TRBJ2-5; d_call: TRBD2; clone_size: -; cdr3_aa: CASSPSGAGIKETQYF; cdr3_nt: TGTGCCAGCAGCCCCAGCGGGGCAGGAATTAAAGAGACCCAGTACTTC
v_call: TRBV29-1; j_call: TRBJ2-1; d_call: TRBD2; clone_size: -; cdr3_aa: CSVDPSGIYNEQFF; cdr3_nt: TGCAGCGTTGATCCTAGCGGGATATACAATGAGCAGTTCTTC
v_call: TRBV14; j_call: TRBJ2-2; d_call: -; clone_size: -; cdr3_aa: CASSQGVIGELFF; cdr3_nt: TGTGCCAGCAGCCAAGGGGTAATCGGGGAGCTGTTTTTT
v_call: TRBV9; j_call: TRBJ1-6; d_call: -; clone_size: -; cdr3_aa: CASSVEGGSPLHF; cdr3_nt: TGTGCCAGCAGCGTAGAAGGAGGGTCACCCCTCCACTTT
v_call: TRBV29-1; j_call: TRBJ2-1; d_call: -; clone_size: -; cdr3_aa: CSVMGTAQSYNEQFF; cdr3_nt: TGCAGCGTAATGGGAACAGCTCAATCCTACAATGAGCAGTTCTTC
v_call: TRBV11-3; j_call: TRBJ2-7; d_call: -; clone_size: -; cdr3_aa: CASSLVETSYEQYF; cdr3_nt: TGTGCCAGCAGCTTAGTTGAGACATCCTACGAGCAGTACTTC
v_call: TRBV7-2; j_call: TRBJ1-4; d_call: -; clone_size: -; cdr3_aa: CASSAKRGEKLFF; cdr3_nt: TGTGCCAGCAGCGCTAAGAGGGGTGAAAAACTGTTTTTT
v_call: TRBV28; j_call: TRBJ2-3; d_call: -; clone_size: -; cdr3_aa: CASSLWSTDTQYF; cdr3_nt: TGTGCCAGCAGTTTATGGAGCACAGATACGCAGTATTTT
v_call: TRBV6-6; j_call: TRBJ1-1; d_call: -; clone_size: -; cdr3_aa: CASNLWANTEAFF; cdr3_nt: TGTGCCAGCAATTTATGGGCGAACACTGAAGCTTTCTTT
v_call: TRBV19; j_call: TRBJ2-7; d_call: TRBD1; clone_size: -; cdr3_aa: CASSILGTGLIYEQYF; cdr3_nt: TGTGCCAGTAGTATTCTCGGGACAGGCTTGATCTACGAGCAGTACTTC
v_call: TRBV5-4; j_call: TRBJ2-1; d_call: -; clone_size: -; cdr3_aa: CASTPGLSGSYNEQFF; cdr3_nt: TGTGCCAGCACCCCTGGGCTTAGCGGCTCCTACAATGAGCAGTTCTTC
v_call: TRBV7-9; j_call: TRBJ2-7; d_call: -; clone_size: -; cdr3_aa: CASSPGAVEQYF; cdr3_nt: TGTGCCAGCAGTCCGGGGGCAGTCGAGCAGTACTTC
v_call: TRBV28; j_call: TRBJ2-7; d_call: TRBD2; clone_size: -; cdr3_aa: CASSLGLAGPYEQYF; cdr3_nt: TGTGCCAGCAGTCTGGGACTAGCAGGGCCCTACGAGCAGTACTTC
v_call: TRBV28; j_call: TRBJ2-3; d_call: -; clone_size: -; cdr3_aa: CASSLKTTLYF; cdr3_nt: TGTGCCAGCAGTTTAAAAACCACTCTGTATTTT
v_call: TRBV21-1; j_call: TRBJ2-7; d_call: -; clone_size: once; cdr3_aa: CASSETSGSRYEQYF; cdr3_nt: TGTGCCAGCAGCGAAACTAGCGGGAGTAGATACGAGCAGTACTTC
v_call: TRBV13; j_call: TRBJ2-7; d_call: TRBD2; clone_size: -; cdr3_aa: CASSLGPVGSGPPEGEQYF; cdr3_nt: TGTGCCAGCAGCTTAGGACCCGTGGGTAGCGGGCCCCCAGAGGGCGAGCAGTACTTC
v_call: TRBV29-1; j_call: TRBJ2-7; d_call: -; clone_size: -; cdr3_aa: CSVAESYEQYF; cdr3_nt: TGCAGCGTTGCAGAATCCTACGAGCAGTACTTC
v_call: TRBV10-3; j_call: TRBJ2-3; d_call: TRBD2; clone_size: -; cdr3_aa: CAISGLAGRTDTQYF; cdr3_nt: TGTGCCATCAGTGGACTAGCGGGACGCACAGATACGCAGTATTTT
v_call: TRBV27; j_call: TRBJ2-7; d_call: TRBD2; clone_size: -; cdr3_aa: CASSLGGPGLETYEQYF; cdr3_nt: TGTGCCAGCAGTTTAGGGGGACCGGGACTAGAAACCTACGAGCAGTACTTC
v_call: TRBV10-3; j_call: TRBJ2-2; d_call: -; clone_size: -; cdr3_aa: CAISEAGHTGELFF; cdr3_nt: TGTGCCATCAGTGAGGCCGGACACACCGGGGAGCTGTTTTTT
v_call: TRBV18; j_call: TRBJ2-7; d_call: -; clone_size: -; cdr3_aa: CASSPPGTRSYEQYF; cdr3_nt: TGTGCCAGCTCACCACCCGGGACCCGCTCCTACGAGCAGTACTTC
v_call: TRBV5-1; j_call: TRBJ2-5; d_call: -; clone_size: -; cdr3_aa: CASSLTGKETQYF; cdr3_nt: TGCGCCAGCAGCTTAACAGGGAAAGAGACCCAGTACTTC
v_call: TRBV27; j_call: TRBJ2-3; d_call: TRBD2; clone_size: -; cdr3_aa: CASSPRLTSGRAGVTDTQYF; cdr3_nt: TGTGCCAGCAGCCCAAGACTCACTAGCGGGAGGGCCGGGGTGACAGATACGCAGTATTTT
v_call: TRBV13; j_call: TRBJ2-1; d_call: -; clone_size: once; cdr3_aa: CASSSPGSNEQFF; cdr3_nt: TGTGCCAGCAGCTCCCCCGGAAGCAATGAGCAGTTCTTC
v_call: TRBV27; j_call: TRBJ2-7; d_call: -; clone_size: -; cdr3_aa: CASSLTGEVEQYF; cdr3_nt: TGTGCCAGCAGTTTGACAGGAGAGGTAGAGCAGTACTTC
v_call: TRBV18; j_call: TRBJ2-5; d_call: -; clone_size: -; cdr3_aa: CASSETGLQETQYF; cdr3_nt: TGTGCCAGCTCAGAAACAGGGCTTCAAGAGACCCAGTACTTC
v_call: TRBV6-5; j_call: TRBJ1-2; d_call: TRBD1; clone_size: -; cdr3_aa: CASSPGTGDGYTF; cdr3_nt: TGTGCCAGCAGTCCCGGGACAGGTGACGGCTACACCTTC
v_call: TRBV7-2; j_call: TRBJ2-1; d_call: TRBD2; clone_size: -; cdr3_aa: CASSLVLAGVGDNEQFF; cdr3_nt: TGTGCCAGCAGCTTAGTTCTAGCGGGGGTAGGAGACAATGAGCAGTTCTTC
v_call: TRBV18; j_call: TRBJ2-7; d_call: -; clone_size: -; cdr3_aa: CASSPSGRFYEQYF; cdr3_nt: TGTGCCAGCTCACCTTCTGGGAGATTCTACGAGCAGTACTTC
v_call: TRBV5-4; j_call: TRBJ2-7; d_call: TRBD1; clone_size: -; cdr3_aa: CASSTGQGNNYEQYF; cdr3_nt: TGTGCCAGCAGCACCGGACAGGGAAATAACTACGAGCAGTACTTC
v_call: TRBV15; j_call: TRBJ1-5; d_call: -; clone_size: -; cdr3_aa: CATSRDSFNQPQHF; cdr3_nt: TGTGCCACCAGCAGGGACAGTTTCAATCAGCCCCAGCATTTT
v_call: TRBV2; j_call: TRBJ2-1; d_call: TRBD2; clone_size: -; cdr3_aa: CASHGLAGVKNEQFF; cdr3_nt: TGTGCCAGCCACGGACTAGCGGGAGTGAAGAATGAGCAGTTCTTC
v_call: TRBV19; j_call: TRBJ2-5; d_call: TRBD1; clone_size: -; cdr3_aa: CATLDRAEGETQYF; cdr3_nt: TGTGCCACCCTCGACAGGGCCGAGGGGGAGACCCAGTACTTC
v_call: TRBV11-2; j_call: TRBJ2-5; d_call: TRBD1; clone_size: -; cdr3_aa: CASSPGQYQETQYF; cdr3_nt: TGTGCCAGCAGCCCGGGACAGTACCAAGAGACCCAGTACTTC
v_call: TRBV10-1; j_call: TRBJ2-1; d_call: TRBD2; clone_size: -; cdr3_aa: CASSDGLAASYNEQFF; cdr3_nt: TGCGCCAGCAGTGATGGACTAGCGGCCTCCTACAATGAGCAGTTCTTC
v_call: TRBV18; j_call: TRBJ1-1; d_call: -; clone_size: -; cdr3_aa: CASSPRRGEGTEAFF; cdr3_nt: TGTGCCAGCTCACCACGCCGAGGGGAGGGAACTGAAGCTTTCTTT
v_call: TRBV25-1; j_call: TRBJ2-1; d_call: -; clone_size: -; cdr3_aa: CASRGTGGINEQFF; cdr3_nt: TGTGCCAGCAGGGGGACGGGCGGGATCAATGAGCAGTTCTTC
v_call: TRBV30; j_call: TRBJ1-6; d_call: -; clone_size: -; cdr3_aa: CAWSLQGNSPLHF; cdr3_nt: TGTGCCTGGAGTTTACAGGGTAATTCACCCCTCCACTTT
v_call: TRBV5-1; j_call: TRBJ2-7; d_call: TRBD1; clone_size: -; cdr3_aa: CASSLSGQEAYEQYF; cdr3_nt: TGCGCCAGCAGCTTATCCGGACAGGAGGCCTACGAGCAGTACTTC
v_call: TRBV5-8; j_call: TRBJ1-2; d_call: -; clone_size: once; cdr3_aa: CASSWVASNGYTF; cdr3_nt: TGTGCCAGCAGCTGGGTGGCTTCCAATGGCTACACCTTC
v_call: TRBV29-1; j_call: TRBJ1-1; d_call: TRBD1; clone_size: -; cdr3_aa: CSVERGGRGEAFF; cdr3_nt: TGCAGCGTTGAGCGAGGGGGCCGCGGTGAAGCTTTCTTT
v_call: TRBV5-6; j_call: TRBJ1-3; d_call: TRBD1; clone_size: -; cdr3_aa: CASSYRGLVGNTIYF; cdr3_nt: TGTGCCAGCAGCTATAGGGGGCTAGTCGGAAACACCATATATTTT
v_call: TRBV5-6; j_call: TRBJ2-1; d_call: -; clone_size: -; cdr3_aa: CASSETGFREQFF; cdr3_nt: TGTGCCAGCAGCGAAACAGGGTTTCGTGAGCAGTTCTTC
v_call: TRBV30; j_call: TRBJ2-1; d_call: TRBD2; clone_size: once; cdr3_aa: CAWSIGGLAGAHEQFF; cdr3_nt: TGTGCCTGGAGTATAGGGGGACTAGCGGGAGCCCATGAGCAGTTCTTC